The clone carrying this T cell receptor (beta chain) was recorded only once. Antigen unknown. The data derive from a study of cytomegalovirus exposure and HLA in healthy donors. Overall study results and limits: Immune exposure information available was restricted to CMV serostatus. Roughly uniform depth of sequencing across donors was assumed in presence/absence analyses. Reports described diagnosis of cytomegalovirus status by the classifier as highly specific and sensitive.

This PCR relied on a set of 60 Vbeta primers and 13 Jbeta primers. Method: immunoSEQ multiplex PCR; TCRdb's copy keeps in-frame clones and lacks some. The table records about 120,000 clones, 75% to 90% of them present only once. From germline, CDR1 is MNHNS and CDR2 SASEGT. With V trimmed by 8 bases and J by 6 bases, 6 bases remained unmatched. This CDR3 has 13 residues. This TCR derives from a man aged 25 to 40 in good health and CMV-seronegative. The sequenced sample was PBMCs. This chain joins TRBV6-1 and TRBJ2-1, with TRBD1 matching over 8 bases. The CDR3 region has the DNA TGTGCCAGCCTGGACAGGGCGTCCAATGAGCAGTTCTTC. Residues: CASLDRASNEQFF.